This record concerns one TCR beta chain sequence. What this receptor recognizes is not known. Nothing much larger sits one base from this clone, and base qualities are not available. This specimen belongs to a study of cytomegalovirus exposure and HLA in healthy donors (dated by TCRdb to about 2017). With regard to the full study: An earlier analysis of approximately 640 of the donors reported more than 250 Gb of sequence data and 100 million to 140 million unique TCR beta sequences from some 180 million T cells. An early release covering around 630 HLA-typed donors comprised approximately 300 gigabases of sequencing data and 85 million or so unique TCR sequences. Of the approximately 400 genotyped donors, around 81% fell in the genetic ancestry cluster associated with self-reported Caucasian donors. The aim of the study was to test whether cataloging public T cell receptors could identify signatures of past pathogen exposure. The study used immunosequencing to profile the T cell repertoires of approximately 630 subjects and linked those repertoires to cytomegalovirus serostatus. In addition to the first cohort of 500 to 850 subjects, a separate validation cohort of about 120 different subjects was used. To predict cytomegalovirus infection status, the study combined high-throughput TCR immunosequencing, statistical association of individual TCRs with disease status, and machine learning. A later analysis re-analyzed previously published TCR beta repertoires from several hundred donors and added high-resolution HLA genotyping to study TCR occurrence patterns. The later analysis used no new phenotypic data to find candidate immune exposures, relying instead on TCR beta sequences and their occurrence across donors. In an earlier analysis of about 590 of the donors, high-throughput TCR beta sequencing was used to judge whether each TCR beta V gene segment behaved as functional or pseudogenic. Donor age, sex, ethnicity and CMV serostatus were compiled together with the repertoire data. In a later genetic analysis, genome-wide SNP genotypes for about 60% of the 666 donors were used, and that subset was treated as a discovery cohort. All discovery cohort repertoires had been generated using a single sequencing platform. HLA typing covered class I and class II loci at four-digit resolution. Typing coverage varied by locus: roughly 629-640 donors for A, B, C, DRB1 and DQB1; roughly 500 for DQA1; around 570 for DPA1; 450 to 480 for DPB1. Because of strong linkage in the cohort, roughly 5 DR-DQ haplotypes were treated as single units for association and clustering. Across under 500 genotyped donors of the cohort, an average of roughly 250,000 unique TCR beta nucleotide sequences per donor were sequenced, and around 19% of those sequences were non-productive.

Receptor amplification or capture employed the immunoSEQ multiplex PCR assay. For the multiplex PCR, a mixture combining 60 forward primers for TCR Vbeta segments and 13 reverse primers for TCR Jbeta segments was used. The CDR3 region of rearranged TCR beta genes was amplified from genomic DNA with a multiplex PCR assay. The amplified TCR beta libraries were sequenced on the Illumina HiSeq System as 87-base-pair reads. Per the source publication's procedure: A later analysis counted some 74 million unique TCR beta chains across the 550 to 800 repertoires, and approximately 11 million of these chains were shared by at least two donors. To remove PCR and sequencing errors, raw reads were error-corrected and collapsed into unique sequences using a nearest-neighbor algorithm that merged closely related sequences. To assign V, D and J gene segments, CDR3 sequences were aligned to IMGT reference sequences. For a sequence to be retained, a match of at least six nucleotides to both a V gene segment and a J gene segment was required. A rearrangement was called productive if the CDR3 had no stop codons and remained in frame with V and J, and every other rearrangement was called non-productive. CDR3 was defined according to IMGT convention as the region running from the second conserved V-encoded cysteine to the conserved J-encoded phenylalanine. The earlier analysis of about 640 of the donors excluded any sequence lacking an unambiguous match to a single V gene segment. An earlier analysis of several hundred of the donors called V segments functional above 56.7% productive rearrangements and segregating when the between-donor standard deviation exceeded 5%. To diagnose cytomegalovirus status from the catalog of TCR beta chain sequences, a statistical classification framework was built. A later analysis assigned V and J genes by comparing TCR nucleotide sequences with IMGT/GENE-DB human TR gene sequences. In a later analysis, CDR3 sequences and most-parsimonious VDJ recombination scenarios were assigned using the TCRdist pipeline. In a later analysis, each TCR beta chain was defined by its CDR3 amino acid sequence together with its V-gene family, and reads without a unique V-gene family were excluded. In a later analysis, some 600 highly shared, low-generation-probability nucleotide sequences were removed to address suspected cross-contamination and a sequencing artifact. In a later analysis, a clonal expansion index was calculated for each public chain from normalized within-repertoire ranks of inferred template counts. In a later analysis, generation probabilities were computed using a VDJ recombination model fitted to out-of-frame rearrangements, and the results were checked against IGoR. A later analysis scored TCR-TCR, TCR-HLA and TCR-CMV co-occurrence with hypergeometric tests, applying a repertoire-size bias correction to TCR pairs. To estimate false discovery rates, a later analysis permuted the HLA or CMV assignments 20 times. In a later analysis, co-occurring TCRs were grouped using DBSCAN, with TCRdist sequence similarity added in when clustering inside HLA-allele-positive subsets. For co-occurrence clustering, repertoires with fewer than 30,000 or more than 120,000 public chains were excluded, along with roughly five repertoires with anomalous nucleotide sharing. Entries here come from immuneACCESS through TCRdb and include only in-frame sequences with V and J called. Some clones fail to appear in such tables; in the studies checked, an unresolved V gene covers under half of the shortfall, and the cause of the remainder is unknown. V and J calls and clone size are given by that table; D and trimming were obtained from the DNA. The table for this sample lists over 110,000 clones; about four fifths of them were counted only once. The biggest ten clones account for 5.5% to 7% of the sample.

The research as a whole found: A further reported finding was that TCR beta sequences accurately predicted the HLA-A and HLA-B alleles for most subjects in the first cohort. In a later analysis, the rate of TCR association differed among HLA loci, with DRB1 alleles having the most associated TCRs and HLA-C alleles having the fewest. Cytomegalovirus status was reported to be diagnosed by the classifier with high specificity and sensitivity in both the original and validation cohorts. According to a later analysis, most CMV-associated TCR beta chains appeared to be HLA-restricted, and the HLA associations seemed to be driven largely by CMV exposure. In an earlier analysis of about 600 of the donors, most TCR beta V segments appeared in productive rearrangements about 87% or about 30% of the time, broadly matching IMGT annotations. For the cohort, immune exposure information was limited to CMV serostatus. A later analysis associated approximately 17,000 TCR beta sequences with specific HLA alleles at a false discovery rate of 0.05. About 17 rarely observed V segments, including chromosome 9 orphons, were excluded from the earlier analysis of just under 600 of the donors because counts were too low. Sequencing depth was assumed to be roughly uniform across donors in the presence/absence analyses, though that assumption may not hold. In a later analysis, several top co-occurrence clusters were reported to appear linked to parvovirus B19, influenza, CMV and Epstein-Barr virus. Correlated functional status among segregating V segments might be attributable to linkage disequilibrium, but an unknown experimental factor could not be ruled out. Compared with the roughly 720-donor mean, donors in an Asian-associated ancestry cluster had fewer N-insertions in productive TCRs, according to a later genetic analysis. V-gene and J-gene trimming of TCR beta chains was associated with a missense DCLRE1C variant in a later genetic analysis, and the association was replicated in an independent cohort. In vitro tests confirmed that three of the cytomegalovirus-associated TCR beta chains recognize cytomegalovirus antigens. Most TCR sequences were observed very rarely across donors, whereas some public TCRs were present in many individuals. When HLA alleles, especially DR and DQ, strongly co-occurred, TCR associations were difficult to assign to individual alleles. The study listed approximately 150 TCR beta chains as associated with cytomegalovirus. Some IMGT-functional V segments, including TRBV6-2 and TRBV6-3, could not be told apart with the 87-base-pair reads, so those segments were excluded. In a later analysis, HLA-associated TCR beta chains showed more clonal expansion and lower generation probabilities than non-associated chains that were equally common. According to the authors, the approach could potentially be generalized to other disease states and immunological phenotypes. The sequencing pipeline was judged likely to have produced a cluster of highly shared sequence variants as a technical artifact. In this cohort, only TCR beta chains were sequenced, and detectable features were limited by the absence of alpha or paired-chain data. Because some donors lacked HLA typing at each locus, the association tests relied only on the typed subset.

In total, 630 or so healthy bone marrow donors made up the cohort. At the time of sampling, all cohort members were nominally healthy, though unrecorded immune exposures were likely present. The donor was CMV seropositive and belonged to the group of over 250 seropositive cohort members. A peripheral blood sample was collected from each donor, and TCR beta sequencing was performed on peripheral blood mononuclear cells. Genomic DNA extraction from the blood cell samples was performed with the Qiagen DNeasy Blood Extraction Kit. In the germline V gene (reference sequence), CDR1 corresponds to LNHDA and CDR2 to SQIVND. V was cut back by 6 bases and J by 3 bases, leaving a gap of 12 bases between them. The CDR3, from cysteine to phenylalanine, totals 13 residues. Left in the record is the CDR3 DNA by itself, 39 bases read in frame from the first base.

The sequence is built from TRBV19 and TRBJ2-7, and perhaps TRBD2 as D gene, on 5 matching bases. This receptor was taken from a woman between 40 and 50 years old in good health and CMV-seropositive. The sequenced material came from PBMCs. The nucleotide sequence is given as TGTGCCAGTAGCTTCGGACTTAACTACGAGCAGTACTTC. Translated, it reads CASSFGLNYEQYF. Beyond the CDR3, the reference TRBV19 and TRBJ2-7 genes provide the residues; the full variable domain reads: DGGITQSPKYLFRKEGQNVTLSCEQNLNHDAMYWYRQDPGQGLRLIYYSQIVNDFQKGDIAEGYSVSREKKESFPLTVTSAQKNPTAFYLCASSFGLNYEQYFGPGTRLTVT.